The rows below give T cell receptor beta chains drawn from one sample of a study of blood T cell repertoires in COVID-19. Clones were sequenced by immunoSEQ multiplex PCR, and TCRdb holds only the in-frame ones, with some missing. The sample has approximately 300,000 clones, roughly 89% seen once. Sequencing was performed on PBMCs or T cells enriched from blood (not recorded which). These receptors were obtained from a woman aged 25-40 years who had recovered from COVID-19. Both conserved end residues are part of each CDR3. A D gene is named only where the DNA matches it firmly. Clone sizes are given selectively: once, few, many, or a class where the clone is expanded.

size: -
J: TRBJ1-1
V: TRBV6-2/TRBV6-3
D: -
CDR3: CASSYLSSGGSAEAFF
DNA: TGTGCCAGCAGTTACCTATCTTCGGGGGGCTCGGCTGAAGCTTTCTTT

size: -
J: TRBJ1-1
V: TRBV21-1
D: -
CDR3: CASSTVGDRGMNTEAFF
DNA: TGTGCCAGCAGCACTGTCGGGGACAGGGGAATGAACACTGAAGCTTTCTTT

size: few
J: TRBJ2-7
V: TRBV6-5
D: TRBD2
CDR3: CASSTIAGELREQYF
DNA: TGTGCCAGCAGTACTATAGCGGGAGAGCTGCGCGAGCAGTACTTC

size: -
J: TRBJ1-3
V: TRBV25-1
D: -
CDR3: CASSRQSGNTIYF
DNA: TGTGCCAGCAGTCGACAGTCTGGAAACACCATATATTTT

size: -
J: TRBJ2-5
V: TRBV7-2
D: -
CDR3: CASSFDGNKETQYF
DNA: TGTGCCAGCAGCTTCGACGGGAACAAAGAGACCCAGTACTTC

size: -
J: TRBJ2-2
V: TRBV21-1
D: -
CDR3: CASSKTQDRGAGELFF
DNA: TGTGCCAGCAGCAAAACTCAGGACAGGGGCGCCGGGGAGCTGTTTTTT

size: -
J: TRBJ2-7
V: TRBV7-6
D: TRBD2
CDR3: CASRPKLAGATDDEQYF
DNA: TGTGCCAGCAGACCCAAACTAGCGGGAGCCACCGACGACGAGCAGTACTTC

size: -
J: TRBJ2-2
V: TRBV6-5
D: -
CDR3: CASRYTGTGELFF
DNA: TGTGCCAGCAGATATACGGGGACCGGGGAGCTGTTTTTT

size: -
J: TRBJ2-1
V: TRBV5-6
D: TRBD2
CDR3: CASSFGLAGEQFF
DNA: TGTGCCAGCAGCTTCGGACTAGCGGGTGAGCAGTTCTTC

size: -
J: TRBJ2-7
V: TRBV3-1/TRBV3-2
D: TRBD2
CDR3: CASSQLLGLAGGPQEQYF
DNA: TGTGCCAGCAGCCAACTTCTCGGACTAGCGGGAGGGCCACAGGAGCAGTACTTC

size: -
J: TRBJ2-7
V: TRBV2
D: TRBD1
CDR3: CASTEGRGRYEQYF
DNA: TGTGCCAGCACCGAGGGCAGGGGGCGGTACGAGCAGTACTTC

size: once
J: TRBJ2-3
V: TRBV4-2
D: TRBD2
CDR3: CASRLLATSTDTQYF
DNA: TGTGCCAGCAGATTACTAGCGACTAGCACAGATACGCAGTATTTT

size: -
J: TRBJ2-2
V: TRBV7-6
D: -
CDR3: CASSLDLTGADTTPGGELFF
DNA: TGTGCCAGCAGCTTAGATCTTACTGGGGCGGACACGACGCCCGGCGGGGAGCTGTTTTTT

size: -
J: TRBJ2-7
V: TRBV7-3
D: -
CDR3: CASSSGLLYEQYF
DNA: TGTGCCAGCAGCTCAGGACTTCTCTACGAGCAGTACTTC

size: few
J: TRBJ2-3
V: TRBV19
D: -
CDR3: CASSRQTSTDTQYF
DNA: TGTGCCAGTTCCAGACAGACTAGCACAGATACGCAGTATTTT

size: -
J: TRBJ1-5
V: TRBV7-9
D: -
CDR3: CASSFENLKPQHF
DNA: TGTGCCAGCAGCTTTGAGAATCTGAAGCCCCAGCATTTT

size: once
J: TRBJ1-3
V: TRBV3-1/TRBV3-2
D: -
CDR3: CASSEGISEHSGNTIYF
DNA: TGTGCCAGCAGCGAGGGTATATCTGAGCACTCTGGAAACACCATATATTTT

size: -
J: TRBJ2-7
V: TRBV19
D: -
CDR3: CASRPSSGDYEQYF
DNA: TGTGCCAGTAGACCCAGTTCAGGGGACTACGAGCAGTACTTC

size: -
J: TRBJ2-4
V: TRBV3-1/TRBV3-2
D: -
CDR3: CASSHWELGNIQYF
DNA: TGTGCCAGCAGCCATTGGGAGTTGGGAAACATTCAGTACTTC

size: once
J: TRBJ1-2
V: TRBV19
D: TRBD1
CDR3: CAIKGQGLSGYTF
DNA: TGTGCCATTAAGGGACAGGGGCTCTCTGGCTACACCTTC

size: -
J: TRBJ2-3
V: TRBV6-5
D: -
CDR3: CASSYGRGGTDTQYF
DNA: TGTGCCAGCAGTTACGGTCGGGGAGGCACAGATACGCAGTATTTT

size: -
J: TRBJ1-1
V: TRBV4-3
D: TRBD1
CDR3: CASSQDTSDRGRWTEAFF
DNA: TGCGCCAGCAGCCAAGATACGAGCGACAGGGGGCGGTGGACTGAAGCTTTCTTT

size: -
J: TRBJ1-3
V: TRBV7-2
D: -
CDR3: CASSLGQGGGYTIYF
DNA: TGTGCCAGCAGCTTAGGTCAGGGAGGGGGATACACCATATATTTT

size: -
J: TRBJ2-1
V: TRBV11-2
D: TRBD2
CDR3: CASSSWRSGEQFF
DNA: TGTGCCAGCAGCTCCTGGCGTAGCGGGGAGCAGTTCTTC

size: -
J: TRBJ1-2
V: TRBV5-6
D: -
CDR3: CASSQQDYGYTF
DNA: TGTGCCAGCAGCCAGCAGGACTATGGCTACACCTTC

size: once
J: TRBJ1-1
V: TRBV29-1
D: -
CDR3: CSVGRTGNTEAFF
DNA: TGCAGCGTTGGGCGTACAGGGAACACTGAAGCTTTCTTT

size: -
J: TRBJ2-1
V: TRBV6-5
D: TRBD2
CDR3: CASRWSGASYNEQFF
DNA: TGTGCCAGCAGATGGAGCGGGGCGTCCTACAATGAGCAGTTCTTC

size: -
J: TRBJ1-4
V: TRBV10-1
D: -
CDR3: CASSEESGFTNEKLFF
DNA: TGCGCCAGCAGTGAGGAATCGGGATTTACTAATGAAAAACTGTTTTTT

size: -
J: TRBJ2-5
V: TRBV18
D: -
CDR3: CASSHRGQSLQETQYF
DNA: TGTGCCAGCTCACATCGCGGACAGTCTCTTCAAGAGACCCAGTACTTC

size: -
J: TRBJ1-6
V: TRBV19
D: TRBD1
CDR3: CASSPRTGGRNNSPLHF
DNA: TGTGCCAGTAGTCCCCGGACAGGGGGAAGGAATAATTCACCCCTCCACTTT